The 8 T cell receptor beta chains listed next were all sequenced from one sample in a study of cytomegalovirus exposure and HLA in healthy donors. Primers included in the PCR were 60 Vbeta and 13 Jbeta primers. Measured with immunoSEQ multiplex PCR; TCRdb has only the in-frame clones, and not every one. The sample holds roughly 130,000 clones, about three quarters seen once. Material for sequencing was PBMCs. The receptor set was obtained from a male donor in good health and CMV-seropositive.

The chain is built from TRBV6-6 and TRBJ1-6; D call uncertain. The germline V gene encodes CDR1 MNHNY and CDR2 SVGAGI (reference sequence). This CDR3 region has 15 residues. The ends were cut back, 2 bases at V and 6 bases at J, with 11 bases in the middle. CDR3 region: CASSYSPPGNSPLHF. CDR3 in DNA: TGTGCCAGCAGTTACAGCCCTCCTGGTAATTCACCCCTCCACTTT.

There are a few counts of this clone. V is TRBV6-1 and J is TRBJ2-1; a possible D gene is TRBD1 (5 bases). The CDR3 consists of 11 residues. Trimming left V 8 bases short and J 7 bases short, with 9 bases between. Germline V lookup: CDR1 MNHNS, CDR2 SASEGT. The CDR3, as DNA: TGTGCCAGCTGGGCAGGGAATGAGCAGTTCTTC. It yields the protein CASWAGNEQFF.

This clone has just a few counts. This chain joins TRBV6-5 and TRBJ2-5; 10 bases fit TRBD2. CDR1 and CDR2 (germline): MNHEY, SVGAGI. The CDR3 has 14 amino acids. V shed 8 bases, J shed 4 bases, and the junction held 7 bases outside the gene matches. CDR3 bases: TGTGCCAGCGGGTCGGGACTAGCGTCAGAGACCCAGTACTTC. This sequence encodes CASGSGLASETQYF.

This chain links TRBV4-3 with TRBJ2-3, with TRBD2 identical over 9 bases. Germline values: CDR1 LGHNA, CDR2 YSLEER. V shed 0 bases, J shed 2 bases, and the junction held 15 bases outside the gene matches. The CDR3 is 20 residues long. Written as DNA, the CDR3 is TGCGCCAGCAGCCAAGATGGGGTTGGGCGGGAGGGCATAAACACAGATACGCAGTATTTT. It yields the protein CASSQDGVGREGINTDTQYF.

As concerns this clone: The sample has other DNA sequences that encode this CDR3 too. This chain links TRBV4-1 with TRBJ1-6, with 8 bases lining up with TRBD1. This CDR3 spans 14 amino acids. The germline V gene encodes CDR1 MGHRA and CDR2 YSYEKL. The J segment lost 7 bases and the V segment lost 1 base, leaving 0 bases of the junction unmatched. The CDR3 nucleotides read TGCGCCAGCAGCCAAGGACAGGGGAATTCACCCCTCCACTTT. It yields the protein CASSQGQGNSPLHF.

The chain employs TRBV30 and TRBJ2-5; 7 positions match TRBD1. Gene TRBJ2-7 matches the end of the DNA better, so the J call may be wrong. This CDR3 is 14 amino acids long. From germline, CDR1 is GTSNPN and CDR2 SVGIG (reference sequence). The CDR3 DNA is TGTGCCTGGAGTAAGGGGACAGTCTCCTACGAGCAGTACTTC. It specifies CAWSKGTVSYEQYF.

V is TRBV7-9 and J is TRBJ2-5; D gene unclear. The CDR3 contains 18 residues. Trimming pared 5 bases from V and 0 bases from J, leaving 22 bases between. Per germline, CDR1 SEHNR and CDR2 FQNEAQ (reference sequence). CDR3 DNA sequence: TGTGCCAGCAGCCGTCGCCCCCTCCCGATCGGTGACCAAGAGACCCAGTACTTC. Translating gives CASSRRPLPIGDQETQYF.

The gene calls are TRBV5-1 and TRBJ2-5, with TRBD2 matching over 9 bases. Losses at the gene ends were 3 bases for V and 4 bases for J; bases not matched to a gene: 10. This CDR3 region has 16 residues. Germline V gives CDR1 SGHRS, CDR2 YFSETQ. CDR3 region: CASSSRVSGGGETQYF. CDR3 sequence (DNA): TGCGCCAGCAGCTCCCGGGTTAGCGGGGGAGGAGAGACCCAGTACTTC.